The clone carrying this T cell receptor beta chain occurred a few times. Germline V gene sequence: CDR1 MNHEY, CDR2 SMNVEV (reference sequence). This CDR3 has 12 amino acids. V lost 5 bases and J 4 bases, leaving 9 bases between the germline ends. This sample stems from a study of T cells of healthy individuals. MiXCR, run by TCRdb on the 5' RACE reads, gives a single entry per CDR3 protein. Here the sample spans 95,000 to 100,000 distinct CDR3 sequences, 17% being singletons. The V call is TRBV27, the J call TRBJ2-7; D is uncertain. This TCR was recovered from a human donor in good health. CDR3 loop: CASSRVGYEQYF. CDR3 DNA sequence: TGTGCCAGCAGTCGAGTGGGTTACGAGCAGTACTTC.